This T cell receptor (beta chain) comes out of a study of blood T cell repertoires in COVID-19. Study context: Italy, Spain and the United States were the sources of the convalescent and acute COVID-19 samples. T cells, B-cell-depleted T cells, or PBMCs provided the cDNA or gDNA that served as material.

Trimming took off 4 bases at V and 0 bases at J, with 15 bases between the two ends. Germline CDR1 reads MNHNS; CDR2 reads SASEGT. This CDR3 has 16 residues. As processed by the authors: Amplifying reference gene primers gave estimates of nucleated cell counts. The assay was immunoSEQ multiplex PCR, and TCRdb's table has in-frame clones only and misses some. V and J calls and clone size are copied from that table; D and trimming were computed from the DNA. Altogether about 170,000 clones are present, roughly 84% being singletons, with the ten largest covering approximately 1.3%. The receptor was derived from a man in his 60s who had recovered from COVID-19. Sequencing was carried out using peripheral blood. This chain joins TRBV6-1 and TRBJ1-1; D is unclear. The chain's CDR3 is CASSGAWGAMNTEAFF. The CDR3 coding sequence is TGTGCCAGCAGTGGGGCTTGGGGAGCTATGAACACTGAAGCTTTCTTT.